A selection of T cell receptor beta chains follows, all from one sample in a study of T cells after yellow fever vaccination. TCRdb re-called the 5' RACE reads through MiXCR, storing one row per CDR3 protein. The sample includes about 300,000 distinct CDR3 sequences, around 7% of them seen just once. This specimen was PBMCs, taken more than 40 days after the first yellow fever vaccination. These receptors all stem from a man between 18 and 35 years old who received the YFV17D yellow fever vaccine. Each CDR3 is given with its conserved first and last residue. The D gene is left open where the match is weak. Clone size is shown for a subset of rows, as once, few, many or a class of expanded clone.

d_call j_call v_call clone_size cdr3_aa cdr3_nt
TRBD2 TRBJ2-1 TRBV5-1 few CASSLTGTSGGDEQFF TGCGCCAGCAGCTTAACTGGGACTAGCGGGGGGGATGAGCAGTTCTTC
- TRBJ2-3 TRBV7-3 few CASSLGVGRPTTDTQYF TGTGCCAGCAGCTTAGGGGTGGGACGCCCTACCACAGATACGCAGTATTTT
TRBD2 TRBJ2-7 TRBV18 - CASSPARTSGDYEQYF TGTGCCAGCTCACCTGCTCGGACTAGCGGGGACTACGAGCAGTACTTC
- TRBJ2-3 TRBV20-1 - CSARQGHTDTQYF TGCAGTGCTAGACAGGGTCACACAGATACGCAGTATTTT
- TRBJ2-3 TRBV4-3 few CASSQGVAPPDTQYF TGCGCCAGCAGCCAAGGGGTGGCCCCACCGGATACGCAGTATTTT
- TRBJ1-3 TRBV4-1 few CASSQGTSGNTIYF TGCGCCAGCAGCCAAGGAACCTCTGGAAACACCATATATTTT
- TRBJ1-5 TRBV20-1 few CSAPGSQHF TGCAGTGCTCCGGGATCCCAGCATTTT
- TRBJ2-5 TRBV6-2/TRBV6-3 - CASSYYSQETQYF TGTGCCAGCAGTTATTACAGCCAAGAGACCCAGTACTTC
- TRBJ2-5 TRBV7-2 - CASSKDRPSIGETQYF TGTGCCAGCAGCAAAGACCGCCCATCCATTGGGGAGACCCAGTACTTC
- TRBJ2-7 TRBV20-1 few CSYRLSYEQYF TGCAGTTATAGACTATCCTACGAGCAGTACTTC
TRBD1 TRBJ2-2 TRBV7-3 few CASSLGTGVNTGELFF TGTGCCAGCAGCCTCGGGACAGGAGTTAACACCGGGGAGCTGTTTTTT
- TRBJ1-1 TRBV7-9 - CASSFAGDTEAFF TGTGCCAGCAGCTTTGCGGGGGACACTGAAGCTTTCTTT
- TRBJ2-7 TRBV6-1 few CASSTGKGRSYEQYF TGTGCCAGCAGTACGGGGAAGGGCCGCTCCTACGAGCAGTACTTC
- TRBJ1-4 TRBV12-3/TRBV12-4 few CASSLSEKLFF TGTGCCAGCAGTTTAAGTGAAAAACTGTTTTTT
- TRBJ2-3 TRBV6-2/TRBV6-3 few CASSYGEWGTDTQYF TGTGCCAGCAGTTACGGTGAATGGGGCACAGATACGCAGTATTTT
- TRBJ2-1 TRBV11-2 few CASSPIQGRAYNEQFF TGTGCCAGCAGCCCAATTCAGGGTCGGGCCTACAATGAGCAGTTCTTC
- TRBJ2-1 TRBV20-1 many CSAREGASYNEQFF TGCAGTGCTAGAGAGGGGGCCAGCTACAATGAGCAGTTCTTC
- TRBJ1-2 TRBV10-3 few CAISEGDSYGYTF TGTGCCATCAGTGAAGGGGACTCCTATGGCTACACCTTC
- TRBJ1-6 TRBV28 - CASSLAPPDNSPLHF TGTGCCAGCAGTTTAGCCCCTCCGGATAATTCACCCCTCCACTTT
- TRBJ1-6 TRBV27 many CASSLLGSSYNSPLHF TGTGCCAGCAGTTTATTGGGGAGCTCCTATAATTCACCCCTCCACTTT
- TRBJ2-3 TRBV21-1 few CASSKVRLAGADTQYF TGTGCCAGCAGCAAAGTGAGACTAGCGGGGGCAGATACGCAGTATTTT
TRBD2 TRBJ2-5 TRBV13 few CASSLEGAGRSETQYF TGTGCCAGCAGCTTAGAAGGAGCGGGGCGCTCAGAGACCCAGTACTTC
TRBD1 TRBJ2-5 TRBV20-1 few CSATGQDQETQYF TGCAGTGCTACCGGACAGGACCAAGAGACCCAGTACTTC
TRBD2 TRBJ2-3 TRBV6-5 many CASSYRGGARTDTQYF TGTGCCAGCAGTTACCGGGGGGGGGCCCGCACAGATACGCAGTATTTT
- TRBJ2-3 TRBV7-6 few CASSLAAGDSTDTQYF TGTGCCAGCAGCTTAGCGGCAGGGGATTCCACAGATACGCAGTATTTT
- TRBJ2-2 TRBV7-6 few CASSLDGLFTGELFF TGTGCCAGCAGCTTAGATGGACTATTCACCGGGGAGCTGTTTTTT
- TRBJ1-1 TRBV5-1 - CASSLVVGGTEAFF TGCGCCAGCAGCTTGGTGGTGGGGGGCACTGAAGCTTTCTTT